A selection of T cell receptor beta chains follows, all from one sample in a study of sequential checkpoint blockade in melanoma. Sequencing was performed with immunoSEQ multiplex PCR; in TCRdb, only in-frame clones are kept and a portion is missing. The sample has around 4,300 clones; about 20% are singletons. This specimen consisted of tumor tissue (inferred from file names), obtained from a patient given nivolumab and ipilimumab in sequence. These receptors were taken from a human donor with melanoma. CDR3s include the opening cysteine and the closing phenylalanine or tryptophan.

V gene,J gene,CDR3 protein
TRBV5-1,TRBJ2-1,CASSLEASGGYNEQFF
TRBV6-8,TRBJ1-6,CASIAGTAYNSPLHF
TRBV11-3,TRBJ2-1,CASSLDGLAGGVEQFF
TRBV11-3,TRBJ2-3,CASSLGGGQGDTQYF
TRBV11-3,TRBJ2-3,CASSSFGQNTDTQYF
TRBV18,TRBJ2-5,CASSPGTEETQYF
TRBV28,TRBJ1-1,CASRQNEAGTGAFF
TRBV23-1,TRBJ1-1,CASSLTGDTEAFF
TRBV11-3,TRBJ1-3,CASRSPGTGAAGNTIYF
TRBV5-1,TRBJ1-1,CASSLDGQLNTEAFF
TRBV19,TRBJ2-7,CASSIGSLSYEQYF
TRBV10-3,TRBJ2-7,CAISETDASSYEQYF
TRBV19,TRBJ1-2,CASSPDGTKGYTF
TRBV11-3,TRBJ1-2,CASSLVARMEGYTF
TRBV9,TRBJ2-3,CASSVVGFPRDTQYF
TRBV9,TRBJ2-7,CASTRGQGRNEQYF
TRBV6-8,TRBJ1-1,CASSSASSRTEAFF
TRBV11-3,TRBJ1-6,CASRYDRGNSPLHF
TRBV6-1,TRBJ1-1,CASSEVPGANTEAFF
TRBV11-3,TRBJ1-1,CASSPWALNTEAFF
TRBV11-3,TRBJ2-3,CASSLRLAGVYTQYF
TRBV6-8,TRBJ1-3,CASSTTRTGNTIYF
TRBV28,TRBJ1-5,CASSPTADIQPQHF
TRBV9,TRBJ2-5,CASSVASGSFETQYF